The 20 T cell receptor beta chains presented below share a single source sample, sequenced in a study of spatial heterogeneity in lung cancer. Study-level findings and limits: Within tumors, counts of expanded alpha and beta TCRs tracked tumor mutation counts.

TCRdb reprocessed the 5' RACE reads with MiXCR, giving one entry per CDR3 protein. The sample records approximately 7,800 distinct CDR3 sequences, more than 7% being singletons. Time point here: sample taken at primary tumor resection. The antigens these receptors bind are not known. Sample: lung tumor tissue, taken at surgery. Receptor source: a male donor with early-stage non-small cell lung cancer.

This clonotype is medium-sized by share. As an off-target read in a library built for alpha chains, this beta chain has a frequency of little significance. The chain employs TRBV20-1 and TRBJ2-3; maybe TRBD2 (6 bases). Trimming left V 6 bases short and J 0 bases short, with 13 bases between. This CDR3 is 14 amino acids long. CDR1 is DFQATT, CDR2 SNEGSKA, per germline (reference sequence). CDR3 sequence: CSAPVGTSTDTQYF. The CDR3 DNA reads TGCAGTGCCCCGGTGGGGACTAGCACAGATACGCAGTATTTT.

In this sample, this clonotype is medium-sized. Since the library was made to target alpha chains, this beta chain is a stray read and its abundance is not meaningful. The V and J genes are TRBV7-9 and TRBJ1-1; 7 bases map to TRBD1. Germline values: CDR1 SEHNR, CDR2 FQNEAQ (reference sequence). The CDR3 totals 12 residues. V dropped 6 bases and J dropped 4; count of bases not matched to a gene: 2. Here the CDR3 DNA reads TGTGCCAGCAGAGGGACAGCCACTGAAGCTTTCTTT. This sequence encodes CASRGTATEAFF.

There are a few counts of this clonotype. The library was prepared for alpha chains; this beta chain is a stray read, so its frequency means little. The gene calls are TRBV7-2 and TRBJ1-4; D ambiguous. Trimming pared 2 bases from V and 7 bases from J, leaving 8 bases between. Germline V gene lookup returns CDR1 SGHTA and CDR2 FQGNSA. The CDR3 is 13 amino acids. The chain's CDR3 is CASSLSRGEKLFF. The CDR3 DNA reads TGTGCCAGCAGCTTAAGCCGGGGTGAAAAACTGTTTTTT.

Many counts were recorded for this clonotype. This beta chain is an unintended read in a library built for alpha chains; its size means little. This sequence joins TRBV14 and TRBJ2-1; 8 bases line up with TRBD2. The germline V gene has CDR1 SGHDN and CDR2 FVKESK. This CDR3 spans 16 amino acids. Trimming cost V 3 bases and J 4 bases; bases outside gene matches: 8. CDR3 DNA: TGTGCCAGCAGCCACTTCGCCGGGACTAGGTACAATGAGCAGTTCTTC. Its protein is CASSHFAGTRYNEQFF. The full variable domain, its missing parts supplied by reference TRBV14 and TRBJ2-1, is EAGVTQFPSHSVIEKGQTVTLRCDPISGHDNLYWYRRVMGKEIKFLLHFVKESKQDESGMPNNRFLAERTGGTYSTLKVQPAELEDSGVYFCASSHFAGTRYNEQFFGPGTRLTVL.

This clonotype was detected ten times or more. A library made for alpha chains picked up this beta chain off target, so its size means little. The chain combines TRBV29-1 with TRBJ2-2, with 8 bases lining up with TRBD1. CDR1 is SQVTM, CDR2 ANQGSEA, per germline. The CDR3 is 17 residues long. Trimming cost V 2 bases and J 6 bases; bases outside gene matches: 14. CDR3 coding DNA: TGCAGCGTTGAAAGTCTCTCTCGGACAGGGTACGCCGGGGAGCTGTTTTTT. Its protein is CSVESLSRTGYAGELFF.

Ten or more counts support this clonotype. The library was built for alpha chains, so this beta chain is an off-target read and its size means little. This CDR3 is CSAEGRTSYEQYF. The CDR3 DNA is TGCAGTGCTGAGGGGCGGACCTCCTACGAGCAGTACTTC. The rearrangement links TRBV20-1 to TRBJ2-7; the D call may be TRBD1 or TRBD2 (5 bases each). CDR1 is DFQATT, CDR2 SNEGSKA, per germline (reference sequence). Trimming pared 5 bases from V and 0 bases from J, leaving 11 bases between. This CDR3 comprises 13 residues.

This clonotype appeared many times. A library prepared for alpha chains yielded this beta chain as an off-target read; its size is of little meaning. V and J are TRBV29-1 and TRBJ1-1; D unclear. CDR1 and CDR2 (germline): SQVTM, ANQGSEA. The CDR3 sequence is 10 residues long. Trimming left V 4 bases short and J 0 bases short, with 0 bases between. CDR3 sequence reads: CSVVNTEAFF. The CDR3 DNA is TGCAGCGTTGTGAACACTGAAGCTTTCTTT.

This clonotype is judged medium-sized (0.01 to 0.1%). Since it is a stray read in a library aimed at alpha chains, this beta chain has a size that is not meaningful. The chain combines TRBV5-1 with TRBJ2-1; D is undetermined. Germline CDR1 SGHRS, CDR2 YFSETQ. CDR3 size: 14 residues. With 8 bases removed from V and 2 bases from J, the gap between germline ends came to 14 bases. The chain's CDR3 is CASTLDGPYNEQFF. CDR3 DNA: TGCGCCAGTACCCTAGACGGACCCTACAATGAGCAGTTCTTC.

This clonotype was recorded at least ten times. This beta chain slipped into a library made for alpha chains as a stray read, so its size is not meaningful. For the CDR3, the DNA is TGTGCCAGCAGTCCAATGAACACTGAAGCTTTCTTT. Translation: CASSPMNTEAFF. The chain links TRBV12-3 or TRBV12-4 to TRBJ1-1; no clear D. This CDR3 region has 12 residues. The V end lost 5 bases, the J end lost 0 bases, and 4 bases lay between the germline ends.

In this sample, this clonotype turned up many times. A library prepared for alpha chains yielded this beta chain as an off-target read; its size is of little meaning. The chain uses TRBV29-1 and TRBJ1-1; 8 bases map to TRBD1. V shed 7 bases, J shed 0 bases, and the junction held 4 bases outside the gene matches. The CDR3 runs to 13 residues. The germline V gene has CDR1 SQVTM and CDR2 ANQGSEA. The CDR3 nucleotides read TGCAGCGCAACACAGGGGGTGAACACTGAAGCTTTCTTT. Translated, it gives CSATQGVNTEAFF. The variable domain in full, with the rest retrieved from reference TRBV29-1 and TRBJ1-1, is SAVISQKPSRDICQRGTSLTIQCQVDSQVTMMFWYRQQPGQSLTLIATANQGSEATYESGFVIDKFPISRPNLTFSTLTVSNMSPEDSSIYLCSATQGVNTEAFFGQGTRLTVV.

By share of the sample, this clonotype is medium-sized. Germline and junction disagree at one end, which may indicate a read error. This beta chain turned up in a library designed for alpha chains; as an off-target read, its abundance says little. J is TRBJ2-1 and V is TRBV7-7; 9 nucleotides agree with TRBD2. This CDR3 spans 15 amino acids. Germline V gives CDR1 SSHAT, CDR2 FNYEAQ (reference sequence). This CDR3 is CASSLELAGYNEQFF. The CDR3 nucleotides read TGTGCTAGCAGCTTAGAACTAGCGGGTTACAATGAGCAGTTCTTC.

This clonotype was counted at least ten times. This beta chain is a stray read from a library made for alpha chains; its abundance is not meaningful. V gene TRBV7-8 combines with J gene TRBJ2-5; no definite D call. There are 15 residues in the CDR3. Germline CDR1 is SGHVS and CDR2 is FQNEAQ. The ends were cut back, 5 bases at V and 1 base at J, with 14 bases in the middle. CDR3 nucleotides: TGTGCCAGCAGCCTAGATGAGGTTCGCCAAGAGACCCAGTACTTC. Encoded protein: CASSLDEVRQETQYF.

This clonotype was counted at least ten times. As an off-target read in a library built for alpha chains, this beta chain has a frequency of little significance. The chain recombines TRBV20-1 with TRBJ1-5; 9 nucleotides line up with TRBD1. CDR3 length: 15 residues. The V gene's germline CDR1 is DFQATT and CDR2 SNEGSKA (reference sequence). Written as DNA, the CDR3 is TGCAGCCTTACAACCGGGACAGGGCGCAATCAGCCCCAGCATTTT. It yields the protein CSLTTGTGRNQPQHF.

Sample share makes this clonotype medium-sized (0.01 to 0.1%). Because this beta chain is a stray read in a library intended to capture alpha chains, its abundance should not be given much weight. This chain joins TRBV6-1 and TRBJ1-4; maybe TRBD1 (6 bases). This CDR3 has 13 amino acids. Trimming removed 3 bases at V and 6 bases at J, with 8 bases between. CDR1 MNHNS and CDR2 SASEGT come from the germline V gene. The CDR3 is CASSDRQDEKLFF. The CDR3 nucleotides read TGTGCCAGCAGTGACCGACAGGATGAAAAACTGTTTTTT.

This clonotype counts as medium-sized. This beta chain turned up in a library designed for alpha chains; as an off-target read, its abundance says little. The chain uses TRBV7-2 and TRBJ1-1, with unresolved D. The CDR3 has 13 residues. The V end was cut by 1 base, the J end by 6 bases, with 9 bases between. Germline values: CDR1 SGHTA, CDR2 FQGNSA. Here the CDR3 DNA reads TGTGCCAGCAGCTTAGACAGAGCCCCTGAAGCTTTCTTT. Protein sequence: CASSLDRAPEAFF.

In its sample, this clonotype is medium-sized. Since the library was made to target alpha chains, this beta chain is a stray read and its abundance is not meaningful. The chain joins TRBV7-2 to TRBJ2-2; 10 nucleotides align to TRBD1. The junction had 3 bases not matched to a gene; V was cut back by 2 bases and J by 0 bases. The CDR3 is 17 amino acids. Germline values: CDR1 SGHTA, CDR2 FQGNSA. The CDR3 nucleotides read TGTGCCAGCAGCTTAAGGGACAGGGGCCCGAACACCGGGGAGCTGTTTTTT. Encoded protein: CASSLRDRGPNTGELFF.

As regards this clonotype: The library was designed around alpha chains, so this beta chain is a stray read whose abundance carries little weight. The rearrangement links TRBV9 to TRBJ2-2, with D maybe TRBD2 (6 bases). Germline-derived CDR1 and CDR2 are SGDLS and YYNGEE. V lost 1 base, J lost 4 bases, and 11 bases lay in between. CDR3 length: 15 amino acids. Here the CDR3 reads CASSVSGDFTGELFF. Written as DNA, the CDR3 is TGTGCCAGCAGCGTATCGGGGGACTTCACCGGGGAGCTGTTTTTT.

In the case of this clonotype: This beta chain is an off-target read within a library intended for alpha chains, so its frequency means little. The chain has TRBV6-5 and TRBJ1-1; no clear D. The V end was cut by 0 bases, the J end by 0 bases, with 14 bases between. Germline V gene lookup returns CDR1 MNHEY and CDR2 SVGAGI. The CDR3 has 17 residues. The DNA for the CDR3 is TGTGCCAGCAGTTACTCGGGTTATGATTTTTTGAACACTGAAGCTTTCTTT. It encodes CASSYSGYDFLNTEAFF.

In its sample, this clonotype was seen many times. This beta chain is off target for a library built for alpha chains, so its abundance means little. The chain has TRBV19 and TRBJ1-3; D unclear. V lost 5 bases and J lost 2, with 7 bases in between. CDR1 and CDR2 (germline): LNHDA, SQIVND (reference sequence). CDR3 size: 13 residues. The CDR3 region has the DNA TGTGCCAGTAGTGTCGACCCTGGAAACACCATATATTTT. Translating gives CASSVDPGNTIYF.

This clonotype was recorded at least ten times. This beta chain appears as a stray read in a library generated for alpha chains; its size is not informative. The chain joins TRBV5-4 to TRBJ2-2; D possibly corresponds to TRBD2 (5 bases). The CDR3 sequence is 13 residues long. V was trimmed by 9 bases and J by 2 bases, leaving 11 bases between them. The germline V gene encodes CDR1 SGHNT and CDR2 YYREEE (reference sequence). The CDR3 loop is CATQPGNTGELFF. The CDR3 DNA sequence: TGTGCCACCCAGCCGGGAAACACCGGGGAGCTGTTTTTT. The whole variable domain, remainder taken from reference TRBV5-4 and TRBJ2-2, is ETGVTQSPTHLIKTRGQQVTLRCSSQSGHNTVSWYQQALGQGPQFIFQYYREEENGRGNFPPRFSGLQFPNYSSELNVNALELDDSALYLCATQPGNTGELFFGEGSRLTVL.